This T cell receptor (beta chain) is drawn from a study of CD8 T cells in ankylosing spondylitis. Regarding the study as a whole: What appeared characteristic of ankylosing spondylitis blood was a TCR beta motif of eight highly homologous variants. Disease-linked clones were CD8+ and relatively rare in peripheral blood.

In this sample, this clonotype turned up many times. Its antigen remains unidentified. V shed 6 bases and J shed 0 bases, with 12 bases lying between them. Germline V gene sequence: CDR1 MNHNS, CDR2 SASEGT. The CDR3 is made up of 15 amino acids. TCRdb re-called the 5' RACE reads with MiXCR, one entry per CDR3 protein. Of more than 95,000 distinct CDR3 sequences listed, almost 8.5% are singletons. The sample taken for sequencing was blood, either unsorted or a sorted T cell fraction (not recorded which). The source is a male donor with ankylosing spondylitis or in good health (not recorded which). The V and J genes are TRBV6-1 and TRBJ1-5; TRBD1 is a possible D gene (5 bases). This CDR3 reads CASSRKGFSNQPQHF. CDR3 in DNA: TGTGCCAGCAGCCGGAAGGGGTTTAGCAATCAGCCCCAGCATTTT.